Below, 6 T cell receptor beta chains from the same sample are listed, as sequenced in a study of CD8+ T cells in alopecia areata. Extracted RNA was reverse transcribed, and the resulting cDNA served as sequencing template. The method was immunoSEQ multiplex PCR; TCRdb's version includes in-frame clones alone and lacks a portion of them. The sample has 150,000 or so clones, 55% to 65% seen once. Sequenced material: CD4+ T cells sorted from blood. Receptors originate from a human donor in good health.

The rearrangement uses TRBV5-6 and TRBJ2-5; D is perhaps TRBD2 (5 bases). The CDR3 totals 15 residues. The V end was cut by 2 bases, the J end by 2 bases, with 13 bases between. Per the germline V gene, CDR1 is SGHDT and CDR2 is YYEEEE. The CDR3: CASSLLRDWQETQYF. The CDR3 DNA reads TGTGCCAGCAGCTTATTACGGGATTGGCAAGAGACCCAGTACTTC.

The chain links TRBV9 to TRBJ2-5; 8 nucleotides line up with TRBD2. The CDR3 consists of 16 residues. V shed 4 bases and J 5 bases; nucleotides not matched to a gene: 13. Germline lookup yields CDR1 SGDLS and CDR2 YYNGEE. As DNA, the CDR3 is TGTGCCAGCAGCCAAGTGGGAGCGGGAGTTTACGAGACCCAGTACTTC. Its protein is CASSQVGAGVYETQYF.

This chain connects TRBV25-1 to TRBJ2-1; 9 bases are shared with TRBD2. CDR3 length: 16 residues. CDR1 and CDR2 from the germline V gene are MGHDK and SYGVNS. J gave up 13 bases and V 1 base, and 14 bases lay outside the gene matches. Here the CDR3 reads CASSEFLASGNSPQFF. Here the CDR3 DNA reads TGTGCCAGCAGTGAATTTTTGGCTAGCGGGAACTCACCCCAGTTCTTC.

This rearrangement joins TRBV29-1 to TRBJ2-1, with TRBD2 as a possible D gene (5 bases). Trimming removed 6 bases from V and 0 bases from J, with 9 bases in between. There are 13 residues in the CDR3. Per the germline V gene, CDR1 is SQVTM and CDR2 is ANQGSEA. The CDR3 protein is CSVQGSSYNEQFF. The CDR3 DNA sequence: TGCAGCGTACAAGGGAGCTCCTACAATGAGCAGTTCTTC.

The chain recombines TRBV30 with TRBJ2-1, with 8 bases matching TRBD2. The germline gives CDR1 GTSNPN, CDR2 SVGIG (reference sequence). The trim removed 2 bases at V and 9 bases at J, leaving 9 bases unmatched. The CDR3 totals 14 residues. The CDR3 sequence: CAWSPGLADREQFF. In nucleotides, the CDR3 is TGTGCCTGGAGTCCCGGACTAGCTGATCGTGAGCAGTTCTTC.

J is TRBJ2-7 and V is TRBV27; TRBD2 agrees at 7 bases. CDR1 and CDR2 (germline): MNHEY, SMNVEV (reference sequence). The trim removed 6 bases at V and 0 bases at J, leaving 5 bases unmatched. The CDR3 extends over 14 amino acids. CDR3 sequence: CASRRDYLSYEQYF. The DNA for the CDR3 is TGTGCCAGCAGGAGGGACTACCTCTCCTACGAGCAGTACTTC.